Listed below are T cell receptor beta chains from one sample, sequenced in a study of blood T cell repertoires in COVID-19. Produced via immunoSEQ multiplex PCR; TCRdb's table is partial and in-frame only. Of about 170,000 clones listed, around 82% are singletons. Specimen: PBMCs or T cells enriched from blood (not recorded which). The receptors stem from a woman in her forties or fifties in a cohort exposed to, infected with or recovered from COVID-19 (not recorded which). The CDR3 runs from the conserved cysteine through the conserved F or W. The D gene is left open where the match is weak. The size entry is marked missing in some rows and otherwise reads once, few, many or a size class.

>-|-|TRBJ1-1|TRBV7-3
CASSFYGNTEAFF
TGTGCCAGCAGCTTCTACGGGAACACTGAAGCTTTCTTT
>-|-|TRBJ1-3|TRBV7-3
CASSRVPGNTIYF
TGTGCCAGCAGTCGGGTCCCTGGAAACACCATATATTTT
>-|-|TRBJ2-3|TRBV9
CASSVRWSTDTQYF
TGTGCCAGCAGCGTGCGATGGAGTACAGATACGCAGTATTTT
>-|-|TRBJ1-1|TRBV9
CASNLAGNTEAFF
TGTGCCAGCAACCTAGCGGGGAACACTGAAGCTTTCTTT
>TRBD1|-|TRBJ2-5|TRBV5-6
CASSLGAGGQRETQYF
TGTGCCAGCAGCTTGGGGGCAGGGGGACAAAGAGAGACCCAGTACTTC
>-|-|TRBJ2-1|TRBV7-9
CASSLERLEQFF
TGTGCCAGCAGCTTAGAAAGACTGGAGCAGTTCTTC
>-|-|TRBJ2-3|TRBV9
CASSVSPLPDTQYF
TGTGCCAGCAGCGTAAGCCCGCTGCCAGATACGCAGTATTTT
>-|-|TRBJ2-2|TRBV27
CASRTGAANTGELFF
TGTGCCAGCAGAACAGGAGCCGCGAACACCGGGGAGCTGTTTTTT
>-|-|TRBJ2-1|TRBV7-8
CASSLLKNEQFF
TGTGCCAGCAGCTTATTAAAAAATGAGCAGTTCTTC
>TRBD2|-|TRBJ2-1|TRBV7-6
CASSLGLAGGYNEQFF
TGTGCCAGCAGCTTAGGACTAGCGGGAGGTTACAATGAGCAGTTCTTC
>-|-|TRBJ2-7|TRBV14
CASSRQVEGEQYF
TGTGCCAGCAGCCGCCAGGTGGAGGGTGAGCAGTACTTC
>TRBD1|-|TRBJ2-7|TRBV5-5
CASSLGQGPSYEQYF
TGTGCCAGCAGCTTGGGACAGGGCCCTTCCTACGAGCAGTACTTC
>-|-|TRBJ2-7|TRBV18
CASSPPKNGGYEQYF
TGTGCCAGCTCACCGCCTAAGAACGGGGGCTACGAGCAGTACTTC
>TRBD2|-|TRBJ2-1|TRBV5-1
CASSPSGGINEQFF
TGCGCCAGCAGCCCTAGCGGGGGGATCAATGAGCAGTTCTTC
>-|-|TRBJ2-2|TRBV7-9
CANKRSNTGELFF
TGTGCCAACAAACGATCGAACACCGGGGAGCTGTTTTTT
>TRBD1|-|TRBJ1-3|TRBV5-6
CASSWGQGENSGNTIYF
TGTGCCAGCAGCTGGGGACAGGGGGAAAACTCTGGAAACACCATATATTTT
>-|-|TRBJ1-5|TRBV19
CASSNTGDSNQPQHF
TGTGCCAGTAGCAATACAGGAGATAGCAATCAGCCCCAGCATTTT
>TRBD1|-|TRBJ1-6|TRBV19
CASSMSPPGQGTYSYNSPLHF
TGTGCCAGTAGTATGTCTCCCCCGGGACAGGGGACATACTCCTATAATTCACCCCTCCACTTT
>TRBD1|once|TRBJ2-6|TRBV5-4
CASSLDRGYGANVLTF
TGTGCCAGCAGCTTGGACAGGGGGTACGGGGCCAACGTCCTGACTTTC
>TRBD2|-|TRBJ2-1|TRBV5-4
CASTSRGGYNEQFF
TGTGCCAGCACCTCCCGCGGGGGGTACAATGAGCAGTTCTTC
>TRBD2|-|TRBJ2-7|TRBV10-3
CAISDPGGTYEQYF
TGTGCCATCAGTGACCCGGGAGGCACCTACGAGCAGTACTTC
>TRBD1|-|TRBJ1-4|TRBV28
CASRVYTTGGAREKLFF
TGTGCCAGCAGAGTTTATACGACAGGGGGCGCTCGGGAAAAACTGTTTTTT
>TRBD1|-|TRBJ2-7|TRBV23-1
CASSQSGVSVGQGCYEQYF
TGCGCCAGCAGTCAATCGGGAGTTAGTGTAGGACAGGGGTGCTACGAGCAGTACTTC
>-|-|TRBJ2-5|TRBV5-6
CASSFLAGGETQYF
TGTGCCAGCAGCTTCCTAGCCGGGGGAGAGACCCAGTACTTC
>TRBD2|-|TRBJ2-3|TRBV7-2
CASSPTSGAGRVTDTQYF
TGTGCCAGCAGCCCAACTAGCGGGGCTGGCCGGGTCACAGATACGCAGTATTTT
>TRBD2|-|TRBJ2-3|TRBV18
CASSPRLAGTTSTDTQYF
TGTGCCAGCTCACCACGACTAGCGGGAACTACTAGCACAGATACGCAGTATTTT
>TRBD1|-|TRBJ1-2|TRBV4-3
CASSRLLGGANGYTF
TGCGCCAGCAGCCGGCTGTTAGGGGGCGCGAATGGCTACACCTTC
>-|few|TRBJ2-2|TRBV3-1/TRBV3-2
CASSRRESTGELFF
TGTGCCAGCAGCCGTAGAGAAAGCACCGGGGAGCTGTTTTTT
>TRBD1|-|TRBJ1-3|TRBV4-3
CASSLGTGGIADGNTIYF
TGCGCCAGCAGCCTAGGGACAGGGGGCATCGCGGATGGAAACACCATATATTTT
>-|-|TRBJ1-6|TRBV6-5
CASTERGNNSPLHF
TGTGCCAGCACCGAAAGAGGGAATAATTCACCCCTCCACTTT
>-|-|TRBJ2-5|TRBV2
CASKLGGGAETQYF
TGTGCCAGCAAACTGGGGGGTGGGGCAGAGACCCAGTACTTC
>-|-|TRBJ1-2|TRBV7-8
CASNSEKGPTNYGYTF
TGTGCCAGCAACTCGGAGAAGGGGCCAACGAACTATGGCTACACCTTC
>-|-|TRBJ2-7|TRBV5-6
CASSLRTLSSYEQYF
TGTGCCAGCAGCTTGCGGACTTTAAGCTCCTACGAGCAGTACTTC
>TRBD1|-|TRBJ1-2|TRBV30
CAWSVGVRGEQGYTF
TGTGCCTGGAGTGTAGGGGTCAGGGGGGAACAAGGCTACACCTTC
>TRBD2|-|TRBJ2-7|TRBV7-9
CASSEGGGPGQYF
TGTGCCAGCAGCGAGGGCGGGGGGCCCGGGCAGTACTTC
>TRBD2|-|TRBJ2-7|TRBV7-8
CASSPPGGDLMEQYF
TGTGCCAGCAGCCCCCCGGGGGGGGATTTAATGGAGCAGTACTTC
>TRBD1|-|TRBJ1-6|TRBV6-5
CASSSRQGAGNSPLHF
TGTGCCAGCAGTTCCCGTCAGGGGGCTGGTAATTCACCCCTCCACTTT
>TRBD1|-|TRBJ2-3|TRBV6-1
CASSEAWGTGPTDTQYF
TGTGCCAGCAGTGAAGCGTGGGGGACAGGCCCCACAGATACGCAGTATTTT
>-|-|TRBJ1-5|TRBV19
CASSIPQDGQPQHF
TGTGCCAGTAGTATCCCCCAGGATGGACAGCCCCAGCATTTT